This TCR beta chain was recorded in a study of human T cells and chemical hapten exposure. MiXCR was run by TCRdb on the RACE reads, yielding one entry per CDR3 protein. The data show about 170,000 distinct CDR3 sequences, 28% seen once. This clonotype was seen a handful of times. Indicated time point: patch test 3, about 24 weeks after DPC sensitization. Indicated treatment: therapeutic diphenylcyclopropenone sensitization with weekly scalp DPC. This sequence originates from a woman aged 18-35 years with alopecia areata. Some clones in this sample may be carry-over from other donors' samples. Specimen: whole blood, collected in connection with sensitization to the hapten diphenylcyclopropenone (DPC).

CDR3 sequence: CASSEVDGVYGYTF. The CDR3, as DNA: TGTGCCAGCAGTGAAGTGGACGGGGTATATGGCTACACCTTC. The rearrangement joins TRBV6-1 to TRBJ1-2, with unresolved D. Germline CDR1 is MNHNS and CDR2 is SASEGT. Trimming pared 1 base from V and 5 bases from J, leaving 11 bases between. The CDR3 consists of 14 residues.